These 26 T cell receptor beta chains were all obtained from the same sample, sequenced in a study of cytomegalovirus exposure and HLA in healthy donors. This PCR relied on a set of 60 Vbeta primers and 13 Jbeta primers. TCRdb's copy holds only in-frame clones and misses some; the assay was immunoSEQ multiplex PCR. This table has about 180,000 clones, 84% appearing once. The sequencing input was PBMCs. Receptors originate from a boy aged 2-9 years in good health and CMV-seronegative.

This clone showed up just a few times. The chain is built from TRBV6-1 and TRBJ2-7, with 10 bases matching TRBD2. CDR3 length: 13 amino acids. J gave up 2 bases and V 9 bases, and 4 bases lay outside the gene matches. Germline CDR1 is MNHNS and CDR2 is SASEGT. The CDR3 spells CASHTSGTYEQYF. CDR3 nucleotide sequence: TGTGCCAGTCATACTAGCGGGACCTACGAGCAGTACTTC.

The chain uses TRBV6-1 and TRBJ1-1; D possibly corresponds to TRBD1 (5 bases). Germline V gene sequence: CDR1 MNHNS, CDR2 SASEGT. There are 14 residues in the CDR3. V was shortened by 11 bases and J by 4 bases, with 20 bases between the two germline ends. The CDR3 DNA sequence: TGTGCCTGCTCTCCGGGGGGGTTCGGCACTGAAGCTTTCTTT. As protein: CACSPGGFGTEAFF.

This chain links TRBV27 with TRBJ1-5; 7 bases map to TRBD1. The J segment lost 4 bases and the V segment lost 5 bases, leaving 8 bases of the junction unmatched. Looked up from germline, CDR1 is MNHEY and CDR2 is SMNVEV (reference sequence). The CDR3 loop spans 15 amino acids. This CDR3 is CASSQEGADNQPQHF. CDR3 nucleotides: TGTGCCAGCAGTCAGGAGGGGGCAGATAATCAGCCCCAGCATTTT.

The V call is TRBV2, the J call TRBJ2-5; tentatively, D is TRBD2 (5 bases). Germline loops: CDR1 SNHLY, CDR2 FYNNEI. Trimming stripped 6 bases from V and 2 bases from J, with 16 bases between. There are 15 residues in the CDR3. Here the CDR3 DNA reads TGTGCCAGCAGCGGGTGGACTCTGGGGCAAGAGACCCAGTACTTC. Its translation: CASSGWTLGQETQYF.

The rearrangement joins TRBV7-9 to TRBJ2-1; a possible D gene is TRBD2 (6 bases). Germline V gene sequence: CDR1 SEHNR, CDR2 FQNEAQ (reference sequence). V was clipped by 1 base and J by 3 bases, with 7 bases between them. This CDR3 is built from 14 residues. CDR3 sequence (DNA): TGTGCCAGCAGCTTAGGCGGGATCTACAATGAGCAGTTCTTC. It codes for CASSLGGIYNEQFF. Full variable domain (missing parts from reference TRBV7-9 and TRBJ2-1): DTGVSQNPRHKITKRGQNVTFRCDPISEHNRLYWYRQTLGQGPEFLTYFQNEAQLEKSRLLSDRFSAERPKGSFSTLEIQRTEQGDSAMYLCASSLGGIYNEQFFGPGTRLTVL.

The chain carries TRBV5-4 and TRBJ1-3; possible D gene TRBD1, 5 bases. In germline, CDR1 is SGHNT, CDR2 YYREEE (reference sequence). This CDR3 spans 13 amino acids. Trimming pared 0 bases from V and 4 bases from J, leaving 5 bases between. CDR3 DNA sequence: TGTGCCAGCAGCTTGGGACAGGGAAACACCATATATTTT. Translating gives CASSLGQGNTIYF.

The V gene is TRBV5-5, the J gene TRBJ2-1; 7 bases agree with TRBD2. Germline CDR1 is SGHKS and CDR2 is YYEKEE (reference sequence). This CDR3 has 14 amino acids. Trimming took 2 bases from V and 10 from J; bases not matched to a gene: 9. CDR3 loop: CASSFGRPLGEQFF. CDR3 DNA sequence: TGTGCCAGCAGCTTCGGGAGGCCCCTAGGGGAGCAGTTCTTC.

V and J are TRBV5-1 and TRBJ2-3; 13 bases are shared with TRBD2. From germline, CDR1 is SGHRS and CDR2 YFSETQ. The junction had 4 bases not matched to a gene; V was cut back by 4 bases and J by 2 bases. This CDR3 region has 16 residues. CDR3 DNA: TGCGCCAGCAGCCAGACTAGCGGGAGGTCCACAGATACGCAGTATTTT. The encoded protein is CASSQTSGRSTDTQYF.

In this sample, this clone turned up a few times. The CDR3 DNA follows: TGTGCCAGCAGGGTAGCGGGAGGGGCAGATACGCAGTATTTT. Translating it yields CASRVAGGADTQYF. The chain has TRBV6-1 and TRBJ2-3; 11 nucleotides line up with TRBD2. The CDR3 is made up of 14 amino acids. V trimming: 6 bases; J trimming: 4 bases; junction bases outside the gene matches: 3. The V gene's germline CDR1 is MNHNS and CDR2 SASEGT.

V is TRBV4-1 and J is TRBJ2-3; the D is unclear. The V gene's germline CDR1 is MGHRA and CDR2 YSYEKL. This CDR3 contains 14 residues. Trimming took 1 base from V and 6 from J, leaving 11 bases between them. Written as DNA, the CDR3 is TGCGCCAGCAGCCAAGGAGCGTGGATGGATACGCAGTATTTT. Protein: CASSQGAWMDTQYF.

This chain joins TRBV30 and TRBJ2-5; 9 positions match TRBD1. The J call may be faulty, since TRBJ2-7 better matches the DNA end. Germline CDR1 and CDR2: GTSNPN and SVGIG (reference sequence). CDR3 length equals 17 residues. The chain's CDR3 is CAWSPQDRGPVRSEQYF. The CDR3 DNA is TGTGCCTGGAGTCCCCAGGACAGGGGCCCTGTTCGATCCGAGCAGTACTTC.

The chain joins TRBV5-1 to TRBJ2-1, with 7 bases matching TRBD2. CDR1 is SGHRS and CDR2 is YFSETQ in the germline V gene. V dropped 0 bases and J dropped 6; count of bases not matched to a gene: 0. The CDR3 contains 13 residues. CDR3 nucleotide sequence: TGCGCCAGCAGCTTGGCGGGGGGCAATGAGCAGTTCTTC. Its protein is CASSLAGGNEQFF.

CDR3 in amino acids: CASTKARGAGETQYF. The DNA of the CDR3 is TGTGCCAGCACCAAAGCACGGGGGGCGGGAGAGACCCAGTACTTC. The chain has TRBV21-1 and TRBJ2-5; whether TRBD2, the table's D call, matches the DNA was not checked. TRBV21-1 is marked as a pseudogene. The CDR3 length is 15 residues.

The chain carries TRBV2 and TRBJ1-2; weak D call: TRBD1 (5 bases). This CDR3 region has 15 residues. Germline CDR1 SNHLY, CDR2 FYNNEI. The V and J ends lost 4 bases and 5 bases respectively, with 17 bases between them. CDR3 DNA sequence: TGTGCCAGCAGTGCCCCTCTAAAGGGGCCTTATGGCTACACCTTC. Protein product: CASSAPLKGPYGYTF. Complete variable domain (other parts from reference TRBV2 and TRBJ1-2): EPEVTQTPSHQVTQMGQEVILRCVPISNHLYFYWYRQILGQKVEFLVSFYNNEISEKSEIFDDQFSVERPDGSNFTLKIRSTKLEDSAMYFCASSAPLKGPYGYTFGSGTRLTVV.

This sequence joins TRBV7-8 and TRBJ2-7; 8 positions match TRBD2. With 5 bases clipped from V and 2 bases from J, the junction kept 8 bases outside the gene matches. The germline V gene has CDR1 SGHVS and CDR2 FQNEAQ. The CDR3 contains 15 residues. The CDR3 region is CASSPYSGSPYEQYF. The CDR3 DNA reads as TGTGCCAGCAGCCCTTACAGCGGGAGCCCCTACGAGCAGTACTTC.

The chain is built from TRBV5-1 and TRBJ2-3; 13 nucleotides line up with TRBD2. CDR3 length: 16 residues. In germline, CDR1 is SGHRS, CDR2 YFSETQ. Unmatched junction bases numbered 7, after V lost 5 bases and J lost 4 bases. The CDR3 region has the DNA TGCGCCAGCAGTGGACTAGCGGGAGCTAAACCAGATACGCAGTATTTT. Translated: CASSGLAGAKPDTQYF. Full variable domain (rest looked up from reference TRBV5-1 and TRBJ2-3): KAGVTQTPRYLIKTRGQQVTLSCSPISGHRSVSWYQQTPGQGLQFLFEYFSETQRNKGNFPGRFSGRQFSNSRSEMNVSTLELGDSALYLCASSGLAGAKPDTQYFGPGTRLTVL.

The genes are TRBV21-1 and TRBJ2-7; the table's D call, TRBD2, has no DNA check behind it. TRBV21-1 corresponds to a pseudogene. The CDR3 is 13 amino acids. CDR3: CASRGLRSYEQYF. CDR3 in DNA: TGTGCCAGCCGGGGGTTACGATCCTACGAGCAGTACTTC.

The rearrangement links TRBV7-9 to TRBJ2-7; maybe TRBD1 (6 bases). Trimming stripped 5 bases from V and 2 bases from J, with 28 bases between. The CDR3 has 19 amino acids. CDR1 is SEHNR and CDR2 is FQNEAQ in the germline V gene (reference sequence). This CDR3 is CASSQNSGTSLLSTYEQYF. The CDR3 nucleotides are TGTGCCAGCAGCCAGAACTCCGGGACATCGCTCTTGAGTACCTACGAGCAGTACTTC.

The rearrangement links TRBV30 to TRBJ2-7; 8 positions agree with TRBD2. Germline V gives CDR1 GTSNPN, CDR2 SVGIG (reference sequence). Trimming cost V 0 bases and J 2 bases; bases outside gene matches: 3. This CDR3 has 14 amino acids. The CDR3 DNA reads as TGTGCCTGGAGTGTAAACGGGGGGGCCTACGAGCAGTACTTC. Amino acid sequence: CAWSVNGGAYEQYF. The variable domain in full, completed from reference TRBV30 and TRBJ2-7, reads SQTIHQWPATLVQPVGSPLSLECTVEGTSNPNLYWYRQAAGRGLQLLFYSVGIGQISSEVPQNLSASRPQDRQFILSSKKLLLSDSGFYLCAWSVNGGAYEQYFGPGTRLTVT.

The chain carries TRBV19 and TRBJ2-5; 7 nucleotides match TRBD1. V shed 6 bases, J shed 5 bases, and the junction held 9 bases outside the gene matches. Germline lookup yields CDR1 LNHDA and CDR2 SQIVND (reference sequence). The CDR3 sequence is 14 residues long. Here the CDR3 DNA reads TGTGCCAGTAGCAGGGACAGTGTGGGGGAGACCCAGTACTTC. Protein product: CASSRDSVGETQYF.

This chain uses TRBV2 with TRBJ2-3; D is perhaps TRBD2 (5 bases). V was shortened by 6 bases and J by 3 bases, with 13 bases between the two germline ends. The germline V gene has CDR1 SNHLY and CDR2 FYNNEI. The CDR3 contains 14 residues. As DNA, the CDR3 is TGTGCCAGCAGCGAGGGTAGGGAGACAGATACGCAGTATTTT. Amino acid sequence: CASSEGRETDTQYF.

The V and J genes are TRBV19 and TRBJ2-5, with 9 positions matching TRBD1. This CDR3 has 15 residues. V shed 5 bases, J shed 5 bases, and the junction held 9 bases outside the gene matches. CDR1 and CDR2 from the germline V gene are LNHDA and SQIVND (reference sequence). The CDR3 sequence is CASSLSGTGRETQYF. In nucleotides, the CDR3 is TGTGCCAGTAGTCTATCCGGGACAGGGCGGGAGACCCAGTACTTC.

This chain uses TRBV28 with TRBJ1-3; D perhaps matches TRBD1 (5 bases). The CDR3 sequence is 14 residues long. V lost 3 bases to trimming and J lost 4 bases, with 10 bases between them. Germline V lookup: CDR1 MDHEN, CDR2 SYDVKM. The CDR3 loop reads CASSLGGSGNTIYF. The DNA for the CDR3 is TGTGCCAGCAGTTTGGGGGGATCAGGAAACACCATATATTTT.

This clone occurred a few times. The chain is built from TRBV5-1 and TRBJ1-4, with D tentatively TRBD1 (6 bases). Germline CDR1 is SGHRS and CDR2 is YFSETQ. The CDR3 is 19 residues long. With 5 bases removed from V and 8 bases from J, the gap between germline ends came to 31 bases. CDR3 bases: TGCGCCAGCAGTTATGGCCCCACCCGCCCGACAGGCCGGGTCGAAAAACTGTTTTTT. Its translation is CASSYGPTRPTGRVEKLFF.

The J gene is TRBJ1-1, the V gene TRBV11-3; 7 bases align to TRBD1. This CDR3 comprises 14 residues. From germline, CDR1 is SGHNT and CDR2 YENEEA. J lost 1 base, V lost 5 bases, and 4 bases had no gene match. The CDR3 sequence: CASSPNRGNTEAFF. The CDR3 region has the DNA TGTGCCAGCAGCCCAAACAGGGGGAACACTGAAGCTTTCTTT.

This clone has just a few counts. This sequence joins TRBV5-1 and TRBJ2-4, with 9 bases aligning to TRBD2. This CDR3 contains 15 residues. V dropped 3 bases and J dropped 7; count of bases not matched to a gene: 8. The germline V gene has CDR1 SGHRS and CDR2 YFSETQ. The CDR3 sequence: CASSYYSGRGNIQYF. The DNA for the CDR3 is TGCGCCAGCAGCTATTATAGCGGGAGAGGGAACATTCAGTACTTC.